Here is one T cell receptor beta chain with its context. Its recognized antigen is unknown. No base-level quality is on record; no much larger clone is a single base apart. The entry originates in a study of siplizumab effects on memory and regulatory T cells (dated by TCRdb to between 2019 and 2020). Background for the entire study: The study looked at the effect of siplizumab, an anti-CD2 antibody, on alloreactive T-cell subsets in allogeneic mixed lymphocyte reactions made from human PBMCs.

Receptors were amplified or captured by the immunoSEQ multiplex PCR assay. Around 94,000 TCR templates per sample were assayed on the deep sequencing platform. Genomic DNA extracted from sorted T cells was used for TCRbeta CDR3 sequencing. Regarding the original processing steps: Clonal analysis of TCRbeta CDR3 data was done in the R programming language. Comparing unstimulated samples against CFSE-low samples taken after the reaction was how alloreactive CD4+ and CD8+ clones were defined. Alloreactive CD4+ clones were assigned to regulatory or non-regulatory origin by matching sequences to sorted unstimulated Treg and non-Treg repertoires. TCRdb provides this immuneACCESS table in a form limited to in-frame rearrangements. Some clones are lacking; in checked studies, under half of them reflect an unresolved V gene, and why the rest are absent is not known. V, J and clone size derive from that table, while D and trimming were established from the DNA sequence. The sample has tens of thousands of clones on record, 94% of them singletons. The biggest ten clones account for around 0.31% of the sample.

Broad study findings and their caveats: Because sequences below about 10^-5 frequency were poorly captured, only a minor fraction of alloreactive clones could be mapped to unstimulated subsets. The cumulative frequency of alloreactive sequences traceable to unstimulated CD4+ memory T cells was significantly reduced by siplizumab. Among mappable alloreactive CD4+ clones, the Treg-derived fraction averaged approximately 69% with siplizumab versus around 25% in control reactions. For roughly 75-97% of proliferating CD4+ or CD8+ clones, no naive or memory phenotype could be assigned. No functional confirmation was obtained for the suppressive function of proliferating Tregs from siplizumab cultures. Unstimulated naive T cells appeared more diverse than memory T cells, and naive cells seemed to contribute substantially to the alloresponse.

TCRbeta CDR3 sequencing was performed on sorted unstimulated T cells and on proliferating T cells recovered from mixed lymphocyte reactions. Fresh whole blood from 9 to 11 HLA-typed healthy donors was used as the source from which PBMCs were isolated. To map where alloreactive clones came from, CD4+ non-regulatory T cells in the unstimulated state were FACS-sorted. A distance of 8 bases separates the germline ends of V and J, which lose 4 bases and 3 bases respectively. The CDR3 holds 12 amino acids from the cysteine to the phenylalanine. Only the CDR3 DNA stays, 36 bases, in frame from base 1. CDR1 GTSNPN and CDR2 SVGIG are derived from the germline V gene (reference sequence).

This receptor was identified in a human donor in good health. The sample comprised non-Treg CD4+ T cells sorted from blood. This specimen's cell subset or site label, per the study, means: FACS-sorted unstimulated CD4+ non-regulatory T cells. The chain uses TRBV30 and TRBJ2-3, with TRBD1 perhaps the D gene, on 5 matching bases. This receptor carries the CDR3 CAWTGRTDTQYF. In nucleotides, the sequence is TGTGCCTGGACAGGGCGGACAGATACGCAGTATTTT.